These 6 T cell receptor beta chains share one sample of origin, sequenced in a study of CD8 T cells in Susac syndrome. RNA, at roughly 0.45 to 1 ug, was reverse transcribed with random hexamers. TCRdb reanalysed the immunoSEQ multiplex PCR reads using MiXCR and keeps one entry per CDR3 protein. The sample carries about 200,000 distinct CDR3 sequences, about 95% recorded once. Material: CD4+ T cells from PBMCs. These receptors were taken from a human donor in good health.

V usage is TRBV3-1 and J usage is TRBJ2-1, with D possibly matching TRBD2 (5 bases). This CDR3 has 17 amino acids. Trimming stripped 5 bases from V and 4 bases from J, with 21 bases between. Germline values: CDR1 LGHDT, CDR2 YNNKEL (reference sequence). In nucleotides, the CDR3 is TGTGCCAGCAGCACCGGCCTCGGGGAGTACCTATACAATGAGCAGTTCTTC. Protein: CASSTGLGEYLYNEQFF.

This chain joins TRBV9 and TRBJ1-5; D is ambiguous. Between the trimmed V and J ends, which lost 0 bases and 5 bases, there was a span of 6 bases. CDR1 is SGDLS and CDR2 is YYNGEE in the germline V gene. The CDR3 extends over 13 amino acids. The CDR3 sequence: CASSVAGDQPQHF. The DNA for the CDR3 is TGTGCCAGCAGCGTAGCTGGGGATCAGCCCCAGCATTTT. The variable domain in full, completed from reference TRBV9 and TRBJ1-5, reads DSGVTQTPKHLITATGQRVTLRCSPRSGDLSVYWYQQSLDQGLQFLIQYYNGEERAKGNILERFSAQQFPDLHSELNLSSLELGDSALYFCASSVAGDQPQHFGDGTRLSIL.

J is TRBJ2-1 and V is TRBV18; D perhaps matches TRBD2 (5 bases). This CDR3 has 16 amino acids. Trimming took 2 bases from V and 6 from J, leaving 17 bases between them. Germline V lookup: CDR1 KGHSH, CDR2 LQKENI. The CDR3 region has the DNA TGTGCCAGCTCACCAGATGCGAGGAGGATTCCCAATGAGCAGTTCTTC. This encodes CASSPDARRIPNEQFF.

The rearrangement joins TRBV7-9 to TRBJ2-2, with D possibly matching TRBD1 (6 bases). Germline assignment: CDR1 SEHNR and CDR2 FQNEAQ (reference sequence). V was pared by 3 bases and J by 4 bases, with 21 bases between. This CDR3 is built from 18 residues. CDR3 residues: CASSFRDTNYARTGELFF. CDR3 nucleotide sequence: TGTGCCAGCAGCTTCCGGGACACCAACTACGCACGCACCGGGGAGCTGTTTTTT.

The V and J genes are TRBV29-1 and TRBJ2-2; the match to TRBD1 covers 8 bases. Trimming removed 7 bases from V and 6 bases from J; junction bases left unmatched: 10. The CDR3 sequence is 14 residues long. Germline V gene data show CDR1 as SQVTM and CDR2 as ANQGSEA. CDR3 coding DNA: TGCAGCGGAGCGACAGGGGAGATAGCCGGGGAGCTGTTTTTT. Residues: CSGATGEIAGELFF.

The chain employs TRBV3-1 and TRBJ2-5; D unclear. The CDR3 is 12 amino acids. Germline lookup yields CDR1 LGHDT and CDR2 YNNKEL (reference sequence). The V end was cut by 3 bases, the J end by 5 bases, with 7 bases between. Here the CDR3 DNA reads TGTGCCAGCAGCCATGTTAGGGAGACCCAGTACTTC. Protein: CASSHVRETQYF.